The following is a T cell receptor beta chain sequence with its context. Trimming took 0 bases from V and 2 from J, leaving 11 bases between them. Germline lookup yields CDR1 SGHDT and CDR2 YYEEEE. The CDR3 loop spans 15 amino acids. The sample originates from a study of blood T cell repertoires in COVID-19. In the study overall: There were acute and convalescent COVID-19 samples, and they came from the United States, Italy and Spain.

In the authors' workflow: Cell counts per sample came from amplifying reference gene primers. Profiling relied on immunoSEQ multiplex PCR, and the TCRdb table lists in-frame clones only, not all of them. That table gives V, J and clone size, and the DNA gave D and trimming. The sample contains fewer than 120,000 clones, about 80% of which appear only once. The clonotype originates from a woman older than 75 with active or convalescent COVID-19. The chain recombines TRBV5-6 with TRBJ2-5, with unresolved D. Sequenced sample: peripheral blood. The CDR3 is CASSLGPLYQETQYF. CDR3 DNA sequence: TGTGCCAGCAGCTTGGGTCCCCTCTATCAAGAGACCCAGTACTTC. Together with reference TRBV5-6 and TRBJ2-5, the CDR3 gives the full variable domain: DAGVTQSPTHLIKTRGQQVTLRCSPKSGHDTVSWYQQALGQGPQFIFQYYEEEERQRGNFPDRFSGHQFPNYSSELNVNALLLGDSALYLCASSLGPLYQETQYFGPGTRLLVL.